This T cell receptor (beta chain) was retrieved from a study of cytomegalovirus exposure and HLA in healthy donors. Study-wide results and limits: Cytomegalovirus association was assigned to about 180 TCR beta chains. Most TCR sequences were uncommon, yet certain public TCRs appeared in many donors. In the roughly 120 validation repertoires, 94% of cluster scores exceeded 0, per a later analysis.

The data were produced by immunoSEQ multiplex PCR, yet TCRdb's version contains in-frame clones alone and is incomplete. The sample yields about 110,000 clones, over 75% seen once. Germline V lookup: CDR1 MNHEY, CDR2 SVGAGI. CDR3 size: 14 residues. V shed 6 bases, J shed 10 bases, and the junction held 13 bases outside the gene matches. This clone was observed a few times. The antigen remains unidentified. Specimen: PBMCs. This clonotype was obtained from a woman under 30 in good health and CMV-seronegative. This chain uses TRBV6-5 with TRBJ1-2; 8 bases are a match to TRBD1. DNA of the CDR3: TGTGCCAGCAGCTCCGGGACAGGCACTCCAAACTACACCTTC. The encoded protein is CASSSGTGTPNYTF.